A single sample gave rise to the 30 T cell receptor beta chains below, sequenced in a study of T cells after yellow fever vaccination. TCRdb passed the 5' RACE reads through MiXCR, listing each CDR3 protein once. The sample consists of over 200,000 distinct CDR3 sequences, roughly 6.2% of them appearing once. Sequenced material: CD4+ T cells sorted from PBMCs, taken on the day of the yellow fever booster vaccination. Receptors originate from a man younger than 45 who received the YFV17D yellow fever vaccine.

This rearrangement joins TRBV12-3 or TRBV12-4 to TRBJ2-5; 15 nucleotides align to TRBD2. Trimming removed 7 bases from V and 4 bases from J; junction bases left unmatched: 7. The CDR3 extends over 16 amino acids. CDR3 sequence: CASNTGLAGGRETQYF. CDR3 bases: TGTGCCAGCAATACGGGACTAGCGGGAGGAAGAGAGACCCAGTACTTC.

This clonotype was seen repeatedly, ten times or more. The chain carries TRBV6-2 or TRBV6-3 and TRBJ2-3; 10 bases map to TRBD2. The trim removed 3 bases at V and 2 bases at J, leaving 11 bases unmatched. The CDR3 runs to 18 residues. Germline V lookup: CDR1 MNHEY, CDR2 SVGEGT. The CDR3 is CASSYKASGSFATDTQYF. CDR3 nucleotides: TGTGCCAGCAGTTATAAGGCTAGCGGGAGTTTCGCCACAGATACGCAGTATTTT.

This clonotype was seen more than once but under ten times. The genes are TRBV20-1 and TRBJ2-7; TRBD2 agrees at 10 bases. CDR3 length: 14 residues. CDR1 is DFQATT, CDR2 SNEGSKA, per germline (reference sequence). V lost 5 bases and J lost 6; bases outside the gene matches: 10. CDR3 bases: TGCAGTGCTGGTCGGGGACTAGCGAGTAGCGAGCAGTACTTC. Translation: CSAGRGLASSEQYF.

The chain couples TRBV6-1 to TRBJ2-1; D perhaps matches TRBD1 (5 bases). This CDR3 has 14 residues. V was cut by 4 bases and J by 5 bases, with 12 bases left in between. CDR1 and CDR2 (germline): MNHNS, SASEGT. CDR3 protein: CASSVGPGNNEQFF. The CDR3 DNA follows: TGTGCCAGCAGTGTTGGGCCAGGGAACAATGAGCAGTTCTTC.

Of note for this clonotype: Just one base apart from a much larger clone, this may be a read error. V is TRBV9 and J is TRBJ2-1; TRBD1 agrees at 8 bases. This CDR3 is 15 amino acids long. In germline, CDR1 is SGDLS, CDR2 YYNGEE. Trimming at V came to 2 bases and at J to 9 bases, leaving 10 bases not matched to a gene. CDR3 amino acids: CASSVSRDRGVEQFF. The CDR3 nucleotides read TGTGCCAGCAGCGTTTCGCGTGACAGGGGCGTTGAGCAGTTCTTC.

The rearrangement uses TRBV2 and TRBJ2-7; 9 bases match TRBD1. This CDR3 comprises 14 residues. The junction had 6 bases not matched to a gene; V was cut back by 8 bases and J by 1 base. Germline loops: CDR1 SNHLY, CDR2 FYNNEI. The CDR3 DNA reads TGTGCCAGCCGTTCACAGGGGGCTTCCTACGAGCAGTACTTC. It is translated as CASRSQGASYEQYF.

V usage is TRBV5-5 and J usage is TRBJ1-3; D gene unclear. This CDR3 is 16 amino acids long. V was trimmed by 2 bases and J by 3 bases, leaving 15 bases between them. CDR1 SGHKS and CDR2 YYEKEE come from the germline V gene (reference sequence). CDR3 nucleotides: TGTGCCAGCAGCTTCCTGGCACGGGGAGGTGGAAACACCATATATTTT. This encodes CASSFLARGGGNTIYF.

A few counts support this clonotype. V and J are TRBV20-1 and TRBJ2-7, with 12 bases identical to TRBD1. V gave up 2 bases and J gave up 6 bases; unmatched junction bases: 11. The germline CDR1 and CDR2 sequences are DFQATT and SNEGSKA (reference sequence). CDR3 length: 16 amino acids. CDR3 amino acids: CSARPIPGTGGAEQYF. As DNA, the CDR3 is TGCAGTGCTAGACCAATCCCCGGGACAGGGGGCGCCGAGCAGTACTTC.

The V call is TRBV7-2, the J call TRBJ2-1, with 12 bases identical to TRBD2. Germline CDR1 and CDR2: SGHTA and FQGNSA. V lost 1 base and J lost 10; bases outside the gene matches: 8. The length of the CDR3 is 16 residues. CDR3 DNA: TGTGCCAGCAGCTTAGTAGGGACTAGCGGGTTAAACGAGCAGTTCTTC. Its protein product is CASSLVGTSGLNEQFF.

This clonotype has at least ten counts. CDR3 in amino acids: CASSVETGELFF. The CDR3, as DNA: TGTGCCAGCAGCGTTGAAACCGGGGAGCTGTTTTTT. The V gene is TRBV9, the J gene TRBJ2-2; D is ambiguous. CDR1 SGDLS and CDR2 YYNGEE come from the germline V gene. Trimming cost V 2 bases and J 5 bases, with 4 bases left between them. The CDR3 is 12 amino acids. Filled out from reference TRBV9 and TRBJ2-2, the complete variable domain reads DSGVTQTPKHLITATGQRVTLRCSPRSGDLSVYWYQQSLDQGLQFLIQYYNGEERAKGNILERFSAQQFPDLHSELNLSSLELGDSALYFCASSVETGELFFGEGSRLTVL.

This clonotype was picked up many times. The chain carries TRBV7-8 and TRBJ2-1; 10 bases agree with TRBD1. J gave up 10 bases and V 5 bases, and 5 bases lay outside the gene matches. Germline CDR1 reads SGHVS; CDR2 reads FQNEAQ. This CDR3 contains 13 residues. The CDR3 region is CASSHDRGHEQFF. CDR3 in DNA: TGTGCCAGCAGCCACGACAGGGGGCACGAGCAGTTCTTC.

This clonotype was seen repeatedly, ten times or more. The J gene is TRBJ2-7, the V gene TRBV7-2; no firm D call. Germline V lookup: CDR1 SGHTA, CDR2 FQGNSA. V was pared by 1 base and J by 1 base, with 11 bases between. The CDR3 covers 15 residues. Here the CDR3 DNA reads TGTGCCAGCAGCTTAGAATTTGGATATTCCTACGAGCAGTACTTC. Encoded protein: CASSLEFGYSYEQYF.

The chain combines TRBV4-3 with TRBJ2-1, with 10 bases matching TRBD1. With V trimmed by 0 bases and J by 12 bases, 11 bases remained unmatched. Germline CDR1 and CDR2: LGHNA and YSLEER. The CDR3 extends over 16 amino acids. The CDR3 nucleotides are TGCGCCAGCAGCCAAGATCCGACAGGGGGCCGGGTTGGGCAGTTCTTC. Residues: CASSQDPTGGRVGQFF.

This clonotype was counted a few times. The V and J genes are TRBV6-4 and TRBJ2-5; 8 bases are shared with TRBD2. After removal of 8 bases from V and 3 bases from J, the junction contained 23 bases not matched to a gene. Germline CDR1 MRHNA, CDR2 SNTAGT. The CDR3 runs 19 residues. CDR3 nucleotide sequence: TGTGCCAGCTCCTCCCCCCGGTCTAGCGGGCCAGGGGTGGAAGAGACCCAGTACTTC. Residues: CASSSPRSSGPGVEETQYF.

This clonotype was observed many times. The rearrangement uses TRBV20-1 and TRBJ2-1, with D unclear. The CDR3 runs 11 residues. V was trimmed by 3 bases and J by 3 bases, leaving 3 bases between them. Germline V gene lookup returns CDR1 DFQATT and CDR2 SNEGSKA (reference sequence). CDR3 nucleotides: TGCAGTGCTAGGAGCTACAATGAGCAGTTCTTC. It is translated as CSARSYNEQFF.

This clonotype was counted only a few times. CDR3 in DNA: TGCAGTGTCACGCCCGGGACTAGCGGGAGAAAGACCCAGTACTTC. Its translation is CSVTPGTSGRKTQYF. J is TRBJ2-5 and V is TRBV20-1, with 14 positions matching TRBD2. The length of the CDR3 is 15 residues. Germline V CDR1 and CDR2: DFQATT, SNEGSKA (reference sequence). V trimming: 7 bases; J trimming: 6 bases; junction bases outside the gene matches: 10.

This clonotype has at least ten counts. The CDR3 DNA is TGTGCCAGCTCACCCCGGGGCGGGAGAGACAATGAGCAGTTCTTC. This sequence encodes CASSPRGGRDNEQFF. V is TRBV18 and J is TRBJ2-1, with 7 bases aligning to TRBD2. CDR1 is KGHSH and CDR2 is LQKENI in the germline V gene. There are 15 residues in the CDR3. The J segment lost 5 bases and the V segment lost 3 bases, leaving 7 bases of the junction unmatched.

This clonotype was detected many times. The chain employs TRBV7-6 and TRBJ2-7, with 7 bases fitting TRBD2. The CDR3 runs 14 residues. After removal of 0 bases from V and 9 bases from J, the junction contained 8 bases not matched to a gene. The germline V gene has CDR1 SGHVS and CDR2 FNYEAQ. The CDR3 is CASSLALEGGRQYF. For the CDR3, the DNA is TGTGCCAGCAGCTTAGCGCTTGAGGGAGGGAGGCAGTACTTC.

This clonotype showed up many times. This rearrangement joins TRBV5-4 to TRBJ2-5, with no clear D. The CDR3 sequence is 14 residues long. V was trimmed by 0 bases and J by 2 bases, leaving 8 bases between them. CDR1 is SGHNT, CDR2 YYREEE, per germline (reference sequence). CDR3 loop: CASSLGTAQETQYF. For the CDR3, the DNA is TGTGCCAGCAGCTTGGGAACAGCTCAAGAGACCCAGTACTTC.

The chain carries TRBV12-3 or TRBV12-4 and TRBJ2-3; TRBD2 aligns across 8 bases. V lost 5 bases to trimming and J lost 8 bases; unmatched junction nucleotides: 9. The CDR3 is 14 residues long. The DNA for the CDR3 is TGTGCCAGCAGTCCCCGACTAGCGTCTGGTACGCAGTATTTT. Translating gives CASSPRLASGTQYF.

This clonotype was found many times. The chain employs TRBV11-2 and TRBJ2-2, with D possibly being TRBD2 (5 bases). Trimming took off 0 bases at V and 6 bases at J, with 11 bases between the two ends. Germline CDR1 reads SGHAT; CDR2 reads FQNNGV. The CDR3 covers 15 residues. The CDR3 sequence is CASSLEWELAGELFF. The CDR3 DNA is TGTGCCAGCAGCTTAGAGTGGGAGTTGGCCGGGGAGCTGTTTTTT.

This clonotype has a count of ten or more. The chain couples TRBV29-1 to TRBJ1-1; a weak D match, TRBD1 (5 bases). Trimming left V 4 bases short and J 6 bases short, with 15 bases between. In germline, CDR1 is SQVTM, CDR2 ANQGSEA. The CDR3 has 13 amino acids. CDR3 residues: CSVVGVGSSEAFF. Here the CDR3 DNA reads TGCAGCGTTGTGGGGGTGGGGAGCTCTGAAGCTTTCTTT.

Points on this clonotype: Possible read error: a much larger clone is one base away. This chain links TRBV5-1 with TRBJ2-5; 7 nucleotides agree with TRBD2. Germline CDR1 reads SGHRS; CDR2 reads YFSETQ. The CDR3 totals 16 residues. Here the CDR3 DNA reads TGCGCCAGCAGCTCGCCGGGGAGGGCCGGCCACGAGAACCAGTACTTC. Its translation is CASSSPGRAGHENQYF.

Ten or more counts support this clonotype. The genes are TRBV7-2 and TRBJ2-7; D uncertain. V lost 2 bases and J lost 5, with 10 bases in between. The CDR3 is 13 residues long. Germline V gene data show CDR1 as SGHTA and CDR2 as FQGNSA. The CDR3 nucleotides are TGTGCCAGCAGCTTAAGCCAGGTCAACGAGCAGTACTTC. Residues: CASSLSQVNEQYF.

Regarding this clonotype: Mismatch with germline at one junction end may stem from a read error. The J gene is TRBJ2-2, the V gene TRBV20-1; no firm D call. Per germline, CDR1 DFQATT and CDR2 SNEGSKA (reference sequence). This CDR3 has 17 residues. The CDR3 region is CCARGLVGLANTGELFF. The CDR3 DNA is TGCTGTGCTAGAGGCCTGGTAGGGCTCGCGAACACCGGGGAGCTGTTTTTT.

Many counts were recorded for this clonotype. This chain links TRBV28 with TRBJ2-3; TRBD2 agrees at 10 bases. The V segment lost 3 bases and the J segment 8 bases; nucleotides outside the gene matches: 8. Germline lookup yields CDR1 MDHEN and CDR2 SYDVKM. The CDR3 is 15 amino acids. The CDR3, as DNA: TGTGCCAGCAGTTTTGGGCTAGCGGGAGATGGTACGCAGTATTTT. It translates to CASSFGLAGDGTQYF.

This clonotype was seen only a few times. This sequence joins TRBV6-5 and TRBJ1-1, with D unclear. Germline-derived CDR1 and CDR2 are MNHEY and SVGAGI. The CDR3 extends over 13 amino acids. V was trimmed by 7 bases and J by 1 base, leaving 10 bases between them. CDR3 in amino acids: CASKVTGNTEAFF. In DNA form, the CDR3 reads TGTGCCAGCAAAGTTACTGGGAACACTGAAGCTTTCTTT.

This clonotype came up many times. DNA of the CDR3: TGTGCCAGCTCACCCCAGGGCGGCGAGACCCAGTACTTC. It encodes CASSPQGGETQYF. The chain links TRBV18 to TRBJ2-5; a weak D match, TRBD1 (5 bases). The CDR3 loop spans 13 amino acids. Trimming took 3 bases from V and 5 from J, leaving 10 bases between them. Germline V gene sequence: CDR1 KGHSH, CDR2 LQKENI.

This clonotype was seen at least ten times. This rearrangement joins TRBV5-1 to TRBJ2-5; D possibly corresponds to TRBD1 (5 bases). Trimming stripped 0 bases from V and 5 bases from J, with 11 bases between. The CDR3 consists of 14 residues. CDR1 is SGHRS, CDR2 YFSETQ, per germline. CDR3 in amino acids: CASSLAPGWETQYF. The DNA of the CDR3 is TGCGCCAGCAGCTTGGCCCCAGGGTGGGAGACCCAGTACTTC.

About this clonotype: One junction end does not reproduce the germline sequence, and a read error may be involved. The genes are TRBV20-1 and TRBJ2-3, with D possibly called TRBD1 or TRBD2 (6 bases each). CDR3 length: 17 amino acids. Germline CDR1 and CDR2: DFQATT and SNEGSKA (reference sequence). The CDR3 sequence is CCAAAHGGGATTDTQYF. DNA of the CDR3: TGCTGTGCTGCTGCACATGGGGGCGGGGCGACCACAGATACGCAGTATTTT.